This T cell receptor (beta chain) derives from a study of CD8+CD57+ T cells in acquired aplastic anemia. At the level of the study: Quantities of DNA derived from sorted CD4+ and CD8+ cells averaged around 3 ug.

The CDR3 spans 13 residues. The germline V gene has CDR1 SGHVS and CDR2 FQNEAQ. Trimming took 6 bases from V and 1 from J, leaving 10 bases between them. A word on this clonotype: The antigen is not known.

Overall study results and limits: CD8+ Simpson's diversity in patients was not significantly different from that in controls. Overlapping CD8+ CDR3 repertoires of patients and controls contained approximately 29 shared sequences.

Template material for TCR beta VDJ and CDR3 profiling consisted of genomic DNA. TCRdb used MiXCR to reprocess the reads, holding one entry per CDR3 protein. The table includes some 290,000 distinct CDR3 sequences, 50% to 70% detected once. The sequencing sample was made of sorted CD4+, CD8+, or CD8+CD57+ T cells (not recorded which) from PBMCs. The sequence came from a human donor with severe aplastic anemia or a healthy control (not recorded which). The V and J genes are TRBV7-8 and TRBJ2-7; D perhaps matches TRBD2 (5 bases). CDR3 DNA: TGTGCCAGCAGTGAACTAGGTTCCTACGAGCAGTACTTC. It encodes CASSELGSYEQYF.